The T cell receptor (beta chain) described here comes from a study of human CD8 memory T cell subsets. There are 13 residues in the CDR3. In germline, CDR1 is GTSNPN, CDR2 SVGIG (reference sequence). It was UMI-labeled 5' RACE by which the TCR beta libraries were made. Per the study methods: Whatever TCR beta library was examined, it held from approximately 3,200 up to roughly 18,000 functional CDR3 beta clonotypes. TCRdb reprocessed the 5' RACE reads, with one entry per CDR3 protein and no DNA. TCRdb's processing, not the authors' own work, is the source of the V and J calls. The specimen's table records 5,000 to 7,000 distinct CDR3 sequences.

The chain uses TRBV30 and TRBJ2-3. Sequenced input: CD8+ T cells from PBMCs. This sequence originates from a human donor in good health. The CDR3: CAWSTLGMDTQYF.